Sequencing of this TCR beta chain was carried out in a study of a mutant IDH1 vaccine in newly diagnosed glioma. The repertoire was sequenced with immunoSEQ multiplex PCR; TCRdb's copy has only in-frame clones and lacks some. The data contain 110,000 or so clones, 75% to 90% of them singletons. A note on this clone: Its antigen is currently unknown.

Time point in this sample: week 11, during vaccination. Every single dose of the vaccine, 300 ug of mutant IDH1 20-mer peptide, came with topical imiquimod. This CDR3 spans 18 amino acids. CDR1 and CDR2 from the germline V gene are LGHNA and YNFKEQ. V was clipped by 0 bases and J by 5 bases; unmatched bases: 11. The sequence was collected from a woman aged 45-60 years with glioma. Here the sequenced sample was PBMCs, taken from a glioma patient whose treatment included an IDH1 peptide vaccine. The chain couples TRBV4-2 to TRBJ2-3; TRBD2 aligns across 10 bases. CDR3 coding DNA: TGTGCCAGCAGCCAAGATGGGGCTAGCGGGAGCGGGGGAGATACGCAGTATTTT. Protein product: CASSQDGASGSGGDTQYF.